One and the same sample provided the 29 T cell receptor beta chains below, sequenced in a study of T cells in Graves' hyperthyroidism and ophthalmopathy. RNA transcripts provided the source from which TCR beta CDR3 regions were amplified. A set of HTBI primers served as the primers for a first-round RT-PCR of the TCR CDR3. TCRdb reanalysed the multiplex PCR reads using MiXCR and keeps one entry per CDR3 protein. The sample contains roughly 570,000 distinct CDR3 sequences, just over 45% of which appear only once. Material for sequencing was peripheral blood or thyroid tissue (not recorded which). The receptors were gathered from a woman aged 18-29 years with Graves' hyperthyroidism.

This clonotype occurred many times. The chain joins TRBV29-1 to TRBJ2-5, with unresolved D. Germline V CDR1 and CDR2: SQVTM, ANQGSEA. Trimming left V 6 bases short and J 4 bases short, with 6 bases between. CDR3 length: 10 amino acids. The chain's CDR3 is CSVRGETQYF. CDR3 DNA sequence: TGCAGCGTGAGAGGAGAGACCCAGTACTTC.

The V call is TRBV7-8, the J call TRBJ1-2; D gene uncertain. Germline CDR1 is SGHVS and CDR2 is FQNEAQ. Trimming took 2 bases from V and 14 from J, leaving 9 bases between them. The CDR3 contains 10 residues. The chain's CDR3 is CASSLSGGTF. The CDR3 DNA follows: TGTGCCAGCAGCTTAAGTGGCGGGACCTTC.

To note about this clonotype: This is likely a read error, given that the CDR3 carries no conserved phenylalanine or tryptophan at its end. The limits of the CDR3 on the DNA are not certain, so only TCRdb's listed CDR3 is given. V usage is TRBV6-6 and J usage is TRBJ2-2; no check of the table's D call, TRBD1, against the DNA was made. Germline-derived CDR1 and CDR2 are MNHNY and SVGAGI (reference sequence). The length of the CDR3 is 17 amino acids, counting both ends. The CDR3 loop reads CASSYMPGEREQADRAG.

This clonotype was counted at least ten times. V gene TRBV12-3 or TRBV12-4 combines with J gene TRBJ2-7; D not resolved. This CDR3 spans 14 amino acids. Trimming shortened V by 4 bases and J by 3 bases, and 13 bases separated the two germline ends. As DNA, the CDR3 is TGTGCCAGCAGTTGGTCCGGGTCCTACTACGAGCAGTACTTC. Its protein is CASSWSGSYYEQYF.

This clonotype occurred once. The CDR3 coding sequence is TGCAGTGCTAGAGATCCGGGACAGGGGGGAACTAATGAAAAACTGTTTTTT. It specifies CSARDPGQGGTNEKLFF. This chain joins TRBV20-1 and TRBJ1-4, with 11 positions matching TRBD1. This CDR3 has 17 amino acids. Germline V lookup: CDR1 DFQATT, CDR2 SNEGSKA (reference sequence). Trimming cost V 0 bases and J 1 base; bases outside gene matches: 4.

The rearrangement links TRBV7-2 to TRBJ2-3; 10 bases align to TRBD2. This CDR3 contains 15 residues. Looked up from germline, CDR1 is SGHTA and CDR2 is FQGNSA. The J segment lost 2 bases and the V segment lost 5 bases, leaving 4 bases of the junction unmatched. CDR3 DNA sequence: TGTGCCAGCAGCCTTAGCGGGAGGTACACAGATACGCAGTATTTT. It encodes CASSLSGRYTDTQYF.

As regards this clonotype: Given a much more abundant clone one base away, this may be a read error. The chain carries TRBV29-1 and TRBJ2-7, with D possibly called TRBD1 or TRBD2 (6 bases each). The V end was cut by 6 bases, the J end by 3 bases, with 12 bases between. The germline CDR1 and CDR2 sequences are SQVTM and ANQGSEA. The CDR3 spans 12 residues. CDR3 coding DNA: TGCAGCGTGGGGGGCCCCAACTACGAGCAGTACTTC. Its translation: CSVGGPNYEQYF.

In regard to this clonotype: This sequence may be a read error, since a much larger clone differs from it by one base. Given the absence of the conserved phenylalanine or tryptophan at the CDR3 end, a read error is likely. The chain combines TRBV27 with TRBJ1-1; D is possibly TRBD1 (5 bases). CDR1 is MNHEY, CDR2 SMNVEV, per germline (reference sequence). This CDR3 contains 13 residues. The V end lost 7 bases, the J end lost 1 base, and 10 bases lay between the germline ends. The CDR3, as DNA: TGTGCCAGCACTCAGGGCGAGAACACTGAAGCTTTCTGT. It encodes CASTQGENTEAFC.

At least ten counts were recorded for this clonotype. The chain is built from TRBV19 and TRBJ2-6; 9 nucleotides line up with TRBD1. Germline V gene lookup returns CDR1 LNHDA and CDR2 SQIVND (reference sequence). CDR3 size: 19 residues. The junction had 12 bases not matched to a gene; V was cut back by 6 bases and J by 0 bases. The CDR3 sequence: CASRPQTGGVHSGANVLTF. The CDR3 nucleotides are TGTGCCAGTAGACCTCAAACAGGGGGCGTCCACTCTGGGGCCAACGTCCTGACTTTC.

This clonotype showed up just once. This could be a read error, since a much larger clone is one nucleotide away. DNA of the CDR3: TGTGCCGCCGGGGGGCAGAGCATGAACACTGAAGCTCTCTTT. Protein sequence: CAAGGQSMNTEALF. The chain recombines TRBV24-1 with TRBJ1-1, with TRBD1 as a possible D gene (6 bases). Per the germline V gene, CDR1 is KGHDR and CDR2 is SFDVKD. The CDR3 covers 14 residues.

This clonotype was recorded many times. The chain uses TRBV5-1 and TRBJ1-6, with TRBD1 identical over 7 bases. The CDR3 covers 14 residues. CDR1 and CDR2 from the germline V gene are SGHRS and YFSETQ. V trimming: 5 bases; J trimming: 8 bases; junction bases outside the gene matches: 7. The CDR3 sequence: CASSTGTVYSPLHF. CDR3 DNA sequence: TGCGCCAGCAGTACCGGGACAGTCTATTCACCCCTCCACTTT.

The CDR3 spells CSARDRAPTEAFF. CDR3 coding DNA: TGCAGTGCTAGGGACAGGGCGCCCACTGAAGCTTTCTTT. V is TRBV20-1 and J is TRBJ1-1; 8 bases are shared with TRBD1. Germline assignment: CDR1 DFQATT and CDR2 SNEGSKA (reference sequence). The CDR3 runs 13 residues. The V and J ends lost 3 bases and 4 bases, in that order; junction bases with no gene match: 4.

The rearrangement uses TRBV10-2 and TRBJ1-2, with 7 nucleotides matching TRBD1. CDR1 is WSHSY and CDR2 is SAAADI in the germline V gene. J was trimmed by 6 bases and V by 6 bases; bases with no gene match: 7. The CDR3 is 13 amino acids. CDR3 DNA sequence: TGCGCCAGCAGGTCAGACAGGGTTGATGGCTACACCTTC. This sequence encodes CASRSDRVDGYTF.

The V call is TRBV12-3 or TRBV12-4, the J call TRBJ1-6; D remains unclear. This CDR3 spans 13 amino acids. The V end lost 1 base, the J end lost 9 bases, and 7 bases lay between the germline ends. The CDR3 coding sequence is TGTGCCAGCAGTTTAGGACTCGGTTCACCCCTCCACTTT. It specifies CASSLGLGSPLHF.

This chain links TRBV29-1 with TRBJ2-7, with TRBD1 identical over 11 bases. The V and J ends lost 3 bases and 7 bases, in that order; junction bases with no gene match: 11. Germline V gene sequence: CDR1 SQVTM, CDR2 ANQGSEA. There are 15 residues in the CDR3. The CDR3 loop is CSVDTGTGGLDEQYF. The CDR3 coding sequence is TGCAGCGTTGATACTGGGACAGGGGGTTTAGATGAGCAGTACTTC.

The sample holds many counts of this clonotype. The J gene is TRBJ2-2, the V gene TRBV6-6, with 10 bases matching TRBD2. The V gene end was trimmed by 6 bases and the J gene end by 6 bases; junction bases not matched to a gene: 13. The germline gives CDR1 MNHNY, CDR2 SVGAGI (reference sequence). The CDR3 totals 17 residues. The CDR3 here is CASSRRASGSKAGELFF. DNA for the CDR3: TGTGCCAGCAGCCGCCGGGCTAGCGGGAGTAAAGCCGGGGAGCTGTTTTTT.

V is TRBV24-1 and J is TRBJ2-2; 7 bases agree with TRBD2. CDR3 length: 16 residues. V gave up 3 bases and J gave up 7 bases; unmatched junction bases: 10. The germline CDR1 and CDR2 sequences are KGHDR and SFDVKD. The CDR3 DNA is TGTGCCACCAGTGATCAACTTGCGGGAGAGTACGGGGAGCTGTTTTTT. This translates into CATSDQLAGEYGELFF.

This clonotype was found many times. The V gene is TRBV7-9, the J gene TRBJ2-2, with D uncertain. The V gene lost 5 bases and the J gene lost 4 bases, with 14 bases spanning the gap. The CDR3 contains 15 residues. Germline lookup yields CDR1 SEHNR and CDR2 FQNEAQ (reference sequence). Written as DNA, the CDR3 is TGTGCCAGCAGCCTCTGGACGGATTTCACCGGGGAGCTGTTTTTT. As protein: CASSLWTDFTGELFF. Variable domain in full (rest from reference TRBV7-9 and TRBJ2-2): DTGVSQNPRHKITKRGQNVTFRCDPISEHNRLYWYRQTLGQGPEFLTYFQNEAQLEKSRLLSDRFSAERPKGSFSTLEIQRTEQGDSAMYLCASSLWTDFTGELFFGEGSRLTVL.

Worth noting for this clonotype: A read error may account for a junction end that differs from germline. This chain uses TRBV25-1 with TRBJ1-5, with 10 bases identical to TRBD1. The CDR3 has 17 amino acids. Germline loops: CDR1 MGHDK, CDR2 SYGVNS. The CDR3 sequence is CACSANPPDRGYQPQHF. The CDR3 DNA is TGTGCCTGCAGTGCTAATCCCCCGGACAGGGGGTATCAGCCCCAGCATTTT.

This clonotype was picked up one time. DNA for the CDR3: TGTGCCACCAGTGGGCAGGGGGCTCAGCCCCAGCATTTT. Translation: CATSGQGAQPQHF. This chain joins TRBV24-1 and TRBJ1-5, with 8 bases matching TRBD1. CDR1 KGHDR and CDR2 SFDVKD come from the germline V gene. This CDR3 has 13 residues. Losses at the gene ends were 5 bases for V and 6 bases for J; bases not matched to a gene: 2.

The J gene is TRBJ2-1, the V gene TRBV7-8, with TRBD2 matching 9 bases. V was clipped by 1 base and J by 4 bases; unmatched bases: 14. The germline V gene encodes CDR1 SGHVS and CDR2 FQNEAQ. CDR3 length: 19 residues. The CDR3 DNA reads as TGTGCCAGCAGCTTAGTCGGACTAGCGCCGAGCGGGGTATACAATGAGCAGTTCTTC. This encodes CASSLVGLAPSGVYNEQFF.

This clonotype was counted ten times or more. The V call is TRBV29-1, the J call TRBJ1-3; D remains unclear. V shed 4 bases and J shed 8 bases, with 9 bases lying between them. The CDR3 loop spans 11 amino acids. Germline-derived CDR1 and CDR2 are SQVTM and ANQGSEA. CDR3 region: CSVGLGDTIYF. CDR3 bases: TGCAGCGTTGGCCTCGGGGACACCATATATTTT.

This clonotype was seen at least ten times. The V gene is TRBV4-3, the J gene TRBJ2-7; 8 bases agree with TRBD1. CDR1 is LGHNA, CDR2 YSLEER, per germline. CDR3 length equals 15 residues. Unmatched junction bases numbered 4, after V lost 0 bases and J lost 3 bases. The CDR3: CASSQDNRGDYEQYF. CDR3 nucleotide sequence: TGCGCCAGCAGCCAAGACAACAGGGGGGACTACGAGCAGTACTTC.

With respect to this clonotype: Sequence at one end of the junction differs from germline and may be a read error. The CDR3 is CASSSRQYNEQFF. Written as DNA, the CDR3 is TGCGCCAGCAGCTCTAGACAGTACAATGAGCAGTTTTTT. V gene TRBV5-1 combines with J gene TRBJ2-2; a weak D match, TRBD1 (5 bases). Germline lookup yields CDR1 SGHRS and CDR2 YFSETQ. CDR3 size: 13 residues.

Remarks on this clonotype: The conserved closing phenylalanine or tryptophan is absent in this CDR3, likely reflecting a read error. This chain connects TRBV15 to TRBJ2-5, with 8 nucleotides matching TRBD2. Germline lookup yields CDR1 LNHNV and CDR2 YYDKDF (reference sequence). The CDR3 is made up of 14 amino acids. CDR3 in amino acids: CAISSREGLGTQYY. The CDR3 bases are TGTGCCATCAGCAGCAGAGAGGGACTAGGGACCCAGTACTAC.

This clonotype was detected many times. The CDR3 loop reads CSASQWSLFAETQYF. CDR3 nucleotides: TGCAGTGCTAGCCAGTGGTCGCTTTTCGCCGAGACCCAGTACTTC. This chain connects TRBV20-1 to TRBJ2-5; D not certain. V gave up 3 bases and J gave up 5 bases, with 19 bases separating them. Germline V gene sequence: CDR1 DFQATT, CDR2 SNEGSKA (reference sequence). There are 15 residues in the CDR3.

This clonotype was counted many times. This chain links TRBV7-3 with TRBJ1-1; 7 bases map to TRBD1. The V gene end was trimmed by 3 bases and the J gene end by 0 bases; junction bases not matched to a gene: 7. The CDR3 spans 16 residues. Germline V gives CDR1 SGHTA, CDR2 FQGTGA. CDR3 in DNA: TGTGCCAGCAGCTTGCAACCGGGACAGCTGAACACTGAAGCTTTCTTT. Translating gives CASSLQPGQLNTEAFF.

The chain combines TRBV29-1 with TRBJ1-2, with TRBD1 as a possible D gene (5 bases). The ends were cut back, 0 bases at V and 6 bases at J, with 11 bases in the middle. Germline lookup yields CDR1 SQVTM and CDR2 ANQGSEA. This CDR3 is 13 amino acids long. The CDR3 loop reads CSVEDPRVDGYTF. DNA of the CDR3: TGCAGCGTTGAAGATCCCAGGGTGGATGGCTACACCTTC.

This clonotype appeared many times. The CDR3 DNA reads TGCGCCAGCAGCCGCACCTCATGGGTTCAGCCCCAGCATTTT. Translated: CASSRTSWVQPQHF. The rearrangement links TRBV4-1 to TRBJ1-5; D is uncertain. Trimming removed 4 bases from V and 6 bases from J, with 13 bases in between. This CDR3 is 14 amino acids long. Germline CDR1 reads MGHRA; CDR2 reads YSYEKL.